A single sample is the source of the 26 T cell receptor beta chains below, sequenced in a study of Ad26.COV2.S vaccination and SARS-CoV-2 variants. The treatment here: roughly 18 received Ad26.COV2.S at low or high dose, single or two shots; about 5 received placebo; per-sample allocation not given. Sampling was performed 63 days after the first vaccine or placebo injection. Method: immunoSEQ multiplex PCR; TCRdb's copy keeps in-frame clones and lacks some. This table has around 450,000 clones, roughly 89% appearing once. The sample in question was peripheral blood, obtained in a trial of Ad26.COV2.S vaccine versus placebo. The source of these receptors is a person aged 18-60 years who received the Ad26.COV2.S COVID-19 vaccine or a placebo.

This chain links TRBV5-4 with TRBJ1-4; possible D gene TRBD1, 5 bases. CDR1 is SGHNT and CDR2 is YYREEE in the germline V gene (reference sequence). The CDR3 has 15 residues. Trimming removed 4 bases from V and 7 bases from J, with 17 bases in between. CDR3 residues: CASSPYYGGGEKLFF. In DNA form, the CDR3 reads TGTGCCAGCAGCCCCTATTACGGGGGAGGTGAAAAACTGTTTTTT. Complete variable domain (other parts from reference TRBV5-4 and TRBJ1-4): ETGVTQSPTHLIKTRGQQVTLRCSSQSGHNTVSWYQQALGQGPQFIFQYYREEENGRGNFPPRFSGLQFPNYSSELNVNALELDDSALYLCASSPYYGGGEKLFFGSGTQLSVL.

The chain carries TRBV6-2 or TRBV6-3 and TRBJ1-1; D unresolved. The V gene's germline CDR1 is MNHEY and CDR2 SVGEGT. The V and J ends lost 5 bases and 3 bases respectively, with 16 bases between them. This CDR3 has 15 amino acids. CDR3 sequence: CASSLAGVAYTEAFF. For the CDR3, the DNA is TGTGCCAGCAGTCTCGCGGGTGTGGCTTACACTGAAGCTTTCTTT.

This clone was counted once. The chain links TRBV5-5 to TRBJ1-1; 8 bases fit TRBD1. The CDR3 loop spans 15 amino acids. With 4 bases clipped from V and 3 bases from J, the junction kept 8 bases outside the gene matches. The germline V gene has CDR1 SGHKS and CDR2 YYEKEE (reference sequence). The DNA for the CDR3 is TGTGCCAGCAGCCGGACTGGACAGGGTTACACTGAAGCTTTCTTT. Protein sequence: CASSRTGQGYTEAFF.

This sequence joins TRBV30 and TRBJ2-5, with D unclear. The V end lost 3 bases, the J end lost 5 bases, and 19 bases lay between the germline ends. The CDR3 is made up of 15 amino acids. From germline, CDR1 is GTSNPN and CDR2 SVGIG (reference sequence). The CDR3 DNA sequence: TGTGCCTGGAGCCTCCCTCTGGGGTTTGGGGAGACCCAGTACTTC. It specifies CAWSLPLGFGETQYF.

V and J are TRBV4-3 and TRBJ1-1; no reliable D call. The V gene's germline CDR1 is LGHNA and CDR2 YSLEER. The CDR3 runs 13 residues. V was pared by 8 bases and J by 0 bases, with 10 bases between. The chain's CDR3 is CASGFSLNTEAFF. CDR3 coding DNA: TGCGCCAGCGGATTCTCCTTGAACACTGAAGCTTTCTTT.

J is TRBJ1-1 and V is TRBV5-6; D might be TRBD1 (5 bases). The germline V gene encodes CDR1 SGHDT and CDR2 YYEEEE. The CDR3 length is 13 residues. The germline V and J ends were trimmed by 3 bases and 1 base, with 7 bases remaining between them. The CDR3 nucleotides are TGTGCCAGCAGCTATGGACAGAACACTGAAGCTTTCTTT. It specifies CASSYGQNTEAFF.

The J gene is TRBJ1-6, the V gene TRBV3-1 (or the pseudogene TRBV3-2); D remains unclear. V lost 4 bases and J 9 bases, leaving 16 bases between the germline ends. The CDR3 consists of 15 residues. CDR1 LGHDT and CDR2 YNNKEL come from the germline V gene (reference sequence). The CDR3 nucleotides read TGTGCCAGCAGCCGCCGCCCCTTAGTTGGTTCACCCCTCCACTTT. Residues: CASSRRPLVGSPLHF.

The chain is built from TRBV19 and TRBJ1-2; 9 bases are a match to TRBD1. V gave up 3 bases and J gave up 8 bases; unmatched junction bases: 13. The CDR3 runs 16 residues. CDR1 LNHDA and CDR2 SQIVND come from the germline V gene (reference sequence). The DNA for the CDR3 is TGTGCCAGTAGTATTAGGGGGACAGGGAGGTTTAGCGGCTACACCTTC. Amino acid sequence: CASSIRGTGRFSGYTF.

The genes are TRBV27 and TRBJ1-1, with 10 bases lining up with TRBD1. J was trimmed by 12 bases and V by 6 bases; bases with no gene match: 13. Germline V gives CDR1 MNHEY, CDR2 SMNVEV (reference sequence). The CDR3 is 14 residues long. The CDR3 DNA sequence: TGTGCCAGCAGCCCGGGACAGGGGAGGTCTGGGACTTTCTTT. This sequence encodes CASSPGQGRSGTFF.

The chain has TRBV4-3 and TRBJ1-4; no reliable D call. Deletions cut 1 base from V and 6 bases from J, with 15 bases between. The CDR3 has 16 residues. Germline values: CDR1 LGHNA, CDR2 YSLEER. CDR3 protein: CASSQVHGGEDEKLFF. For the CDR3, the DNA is TGCGCCAGCAGCCAAGTGCACGGAGGAGAAGATGAAAAACTGTTTTTT.

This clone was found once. The CDR3 spells CASSPPAGDEQFF. CDR3 DNA: TGTGCCAGCAGCCCCCCTGCGGGGGATGAGCAGTTCTTC. This sequence joins TRBV9 and TRBJ2-1, with 7 bases identical to TRBD2. The CDR3 is 13 residues long. With V trimmed by 4 bases and J by 8 bases, 6 bases remained unmatched. Germline CDR1 reads SGDLS; CDR2 reads YYNGEE.

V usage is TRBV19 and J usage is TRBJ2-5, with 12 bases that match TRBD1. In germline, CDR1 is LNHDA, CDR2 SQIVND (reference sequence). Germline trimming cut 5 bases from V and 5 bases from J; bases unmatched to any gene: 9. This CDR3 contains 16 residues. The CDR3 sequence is CASSPRGQGARETQYF. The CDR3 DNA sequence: TGTGCCAGTAGTCCCCGGGGACAGGGGGCCCGGGAGACCCAGTACTTC.

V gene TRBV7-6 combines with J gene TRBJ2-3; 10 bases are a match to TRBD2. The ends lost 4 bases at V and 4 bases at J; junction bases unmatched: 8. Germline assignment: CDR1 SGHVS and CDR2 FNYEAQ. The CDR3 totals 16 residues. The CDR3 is CASSSQLLAGADTQYF. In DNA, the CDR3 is TGTGCCAGCAGCTCGCAGCTTCTAGCGGGGGCAGATACGCAGTATTTT. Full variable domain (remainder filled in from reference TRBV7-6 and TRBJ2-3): GAGVSQSPRYKVTKRGQDVALRCDPISGHVSLYWYRQALGQGPEFLTYFNYEAQQDKSGLPNDRFSAERPEGSISTLTIQRTEQRDSAMYRCASSSQLLAGADTQYFGPGTRLTVL.

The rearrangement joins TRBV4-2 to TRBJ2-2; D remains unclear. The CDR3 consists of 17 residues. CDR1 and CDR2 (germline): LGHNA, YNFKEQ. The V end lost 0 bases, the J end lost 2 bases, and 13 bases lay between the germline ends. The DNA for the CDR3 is TGTGCCAGCAGCCAAGAGGAAGTTTTCCGAAACACCGGGGAGCTGTTTTTT. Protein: CASSQEEVFRNTGELFF.

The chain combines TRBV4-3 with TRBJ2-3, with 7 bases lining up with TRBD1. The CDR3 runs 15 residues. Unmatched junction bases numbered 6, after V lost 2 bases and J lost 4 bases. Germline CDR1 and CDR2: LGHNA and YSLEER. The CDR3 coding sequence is TGCGCCAGCAGCCAAACAACAGGGGTGGCAGATACGCAGTATTTT. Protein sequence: CASSQTTGVADTQYF.

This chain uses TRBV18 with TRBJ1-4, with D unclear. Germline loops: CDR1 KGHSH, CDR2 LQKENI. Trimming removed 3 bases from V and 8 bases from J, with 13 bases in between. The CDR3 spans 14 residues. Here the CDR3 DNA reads TGTGCCAGCTCACCGTTAGTCGCATACGAAAAACTGTTTTTT. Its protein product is CASSPLVAYEKLFF. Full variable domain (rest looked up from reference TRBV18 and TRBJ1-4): NAGVMQNPRHLVRRRGQEARLRCSPMKGHSHVYWYRQLPEEGLKFMVYLQKENIIDESGMPKERFSAEFPKEGPSILRIQQVVRGDSAAYFCASSPLVAYEKLFFGSGTQLSVL.

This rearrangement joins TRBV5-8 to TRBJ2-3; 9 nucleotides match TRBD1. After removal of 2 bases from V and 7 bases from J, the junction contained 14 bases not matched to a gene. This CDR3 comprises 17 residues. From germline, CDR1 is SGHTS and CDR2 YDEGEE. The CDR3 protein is CASSFVSAGTGHHTQYF. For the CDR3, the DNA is TGTGCCAGCAGCTTCGTCTCTGCCGGGACAGGGCATCATACGCAGTATTTT.

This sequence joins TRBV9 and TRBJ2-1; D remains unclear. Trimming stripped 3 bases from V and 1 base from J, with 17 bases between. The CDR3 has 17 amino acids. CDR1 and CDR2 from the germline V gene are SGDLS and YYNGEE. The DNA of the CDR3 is TGTGCCAGCAGCGCCCGCCGAGGTACACCATCCTACAATGAGCAGTTCTTC. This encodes CASSARRGTPSYNEQFF.

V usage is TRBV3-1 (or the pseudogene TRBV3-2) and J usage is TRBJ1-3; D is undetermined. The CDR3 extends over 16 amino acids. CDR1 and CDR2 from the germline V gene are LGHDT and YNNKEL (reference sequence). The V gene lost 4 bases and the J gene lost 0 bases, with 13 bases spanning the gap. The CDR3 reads CASSPFRSSSGNTIYF. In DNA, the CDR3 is TGTGCCAGCAGCCCCTTTCGGTCGAGCTCTGGAAACACCATATATTTT.

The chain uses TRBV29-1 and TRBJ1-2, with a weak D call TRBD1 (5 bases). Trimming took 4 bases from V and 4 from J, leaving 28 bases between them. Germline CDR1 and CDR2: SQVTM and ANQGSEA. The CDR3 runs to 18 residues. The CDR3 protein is CSVAGTPANYGSPYGYTF. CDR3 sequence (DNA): TGCAGCGTTGCTGGGACTCCGGCTAACTATGGCTCCCCCTATGGCTACACCTTC. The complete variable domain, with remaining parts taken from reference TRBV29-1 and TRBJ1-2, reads SAVISQKPSRDICQRGTSLTIQCQVDSQVTMMFWYRQQPGQSLTLIATANQGSEATYESGFVIDKFPISRPNLTFSTLTVSNMSPEDSSIYLCSVAGTPANYGSPYGYTFGSGTRLTVV.

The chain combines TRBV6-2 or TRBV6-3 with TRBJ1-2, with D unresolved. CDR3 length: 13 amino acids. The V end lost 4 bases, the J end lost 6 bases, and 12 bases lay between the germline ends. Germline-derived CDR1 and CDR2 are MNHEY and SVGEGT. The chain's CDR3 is CASSFGQANGYTF. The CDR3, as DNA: TGTGCCAGCAGTTTCGGGCAGGCCAATGGCTACACCTTC.

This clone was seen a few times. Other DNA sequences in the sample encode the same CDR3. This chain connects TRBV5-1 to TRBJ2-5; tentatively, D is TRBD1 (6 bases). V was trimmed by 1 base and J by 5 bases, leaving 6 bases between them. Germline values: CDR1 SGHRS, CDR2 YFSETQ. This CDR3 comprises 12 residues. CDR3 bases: TGCGCCAGCAGCTTGCAGGGGGAGACCCAGTACTTC. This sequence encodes CASSLQGETQYF.

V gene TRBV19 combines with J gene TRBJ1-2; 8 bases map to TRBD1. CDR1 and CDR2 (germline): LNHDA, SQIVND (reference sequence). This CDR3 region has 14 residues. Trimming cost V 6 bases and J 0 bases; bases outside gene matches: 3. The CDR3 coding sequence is TGTGCCAGTAGCTTGGACAGGGCTAACTATGGCTACACCTTC. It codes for CASSLDRANYGYTF. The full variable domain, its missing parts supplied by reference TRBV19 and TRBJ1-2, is DGGITQSPKYLFRKEGQNVTLSCEQNLNHDAMYWYRQDPGQGLRLIYYSQIVNDFQKGDIAEGYSVSREKKESFPLTVTSAQKNPTAFYLCASSLDRANYGYTFGSGTRLTVV.

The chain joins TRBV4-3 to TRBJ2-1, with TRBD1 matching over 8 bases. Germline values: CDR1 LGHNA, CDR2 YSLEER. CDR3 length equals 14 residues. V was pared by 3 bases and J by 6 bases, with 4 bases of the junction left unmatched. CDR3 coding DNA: TGCGCCAGCAGCCAGGACAGGGTGACCAATGAGCAGTTCTTC. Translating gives CASSQDRVTNEQFF.

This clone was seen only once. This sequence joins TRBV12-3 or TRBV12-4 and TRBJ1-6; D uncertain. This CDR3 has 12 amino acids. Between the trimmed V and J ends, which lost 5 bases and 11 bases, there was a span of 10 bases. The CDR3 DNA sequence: TGTGCCAGCAGTCCCTCATCCCCACCCCTCCACTTT. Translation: CASSPSSPPLHF.

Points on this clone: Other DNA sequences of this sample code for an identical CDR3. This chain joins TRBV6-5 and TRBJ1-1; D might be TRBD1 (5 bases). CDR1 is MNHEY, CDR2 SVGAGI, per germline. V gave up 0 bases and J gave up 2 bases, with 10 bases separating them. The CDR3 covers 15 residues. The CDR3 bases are TGTGCCAGCAGTTACTCGAACAGGCCTAACACTGAAGCTTTCTTT. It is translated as CASSYSNRPNTEAFF.